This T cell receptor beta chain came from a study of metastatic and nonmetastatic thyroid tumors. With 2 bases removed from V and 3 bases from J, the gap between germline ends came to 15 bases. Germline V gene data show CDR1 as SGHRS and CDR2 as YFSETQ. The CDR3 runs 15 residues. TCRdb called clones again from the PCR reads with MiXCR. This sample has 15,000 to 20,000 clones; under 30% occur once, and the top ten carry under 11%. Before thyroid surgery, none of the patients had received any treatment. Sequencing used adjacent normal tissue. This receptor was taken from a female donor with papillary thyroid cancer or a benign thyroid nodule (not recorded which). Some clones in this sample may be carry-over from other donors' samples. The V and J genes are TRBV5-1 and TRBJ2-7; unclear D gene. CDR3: CASSFGHQPSYEQYF. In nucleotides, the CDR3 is TGCGCCAGCAGCTTCGGGCACCAGCCTAGCTACGAGCAGTACTTC.